These T cell receptor beta chains were read from a single sample in a study of blood T cell repertoires in COVID-19. The repertoire was sequenced with immunoSEQ multiplex PCR; TCRdb's copy has only in-frame clones and lacks some. The sample contains approximately 45,000 clones, roughly 68% of which appear only once. The sequenced sample consisted of peripheral blood. The receptors come from an elderly man with acute or convalescent COVID-19. The CDR3 runs from the conserved cysteine through the conserved F or W. The order of the fields is V gene, J gene, clone size, D gene, CDR3 protein, CDR3 DNA. The D gene is left open where the match is weak. The listing skips clone size in some rows; elsewhere it reads once, few, many or a size class.

>TRBV30|TRBJ1-4|.|TRBD1
CAWSPGTGDGKLFF
TGTGCCTGGAGTCCTGGGACAGGGGATGGAAAACTGTTTTTT
>TRBV6-2/TRBV6-3|TRBJ2-4|.|.
CASSSRYIAKNIQYF
TGTGCCAGCAGTTCTAGATATATAGCCAAAAACATTCAGTACTTC
>TRBV3-1/TRBV3-2|TRBJ1-6|.|.
CASSQVPGHGYNSPLHF
TGTGCCAGCAGCCAAGTTCCAGGGCATGGTTATAATTCACCCCTCCACTTT
>TRBV20-1|TRBJ2-1|.|TRBD2
CSASLSGAYNEQFF
TGCAGTGCTAGTCTTAGCGGGGCCTACAATGAGCAGTTCTTC
>TRBV7-9|TRBJ2-7|.|.
CASASVQYEQYF
TGTGCCAGCGCGTCCGTACAGTACGAGCAGTACTTC
>TRBV4-3|TRBJ1-2|.|.
CASSQDFRERSNGYTF
TGCGCCAGCAGCCAAGATTTCCGCGAGCGCTCCAATGGCTACACCTTC
>TRBV27|TRBJ2-7|.|TRBD2
CASSSSGRFNEQYF
TGTGCCAGCAGTTCTAGCGGGAGATTCAACGAGCAGTACTTC
>TRBV7-2|TRBJ2-2|few|.
CASSLQGLNTGELFF
TGTGCCAGCAGCTTGCAGGGGTTGAACACCGGGGAGCTGTTTTTT
>TRBV6-6|TRBJ2-2|.|.
CASSYQYTGELFF
TGTGCCAGCAGTTACCAGTACACCGGGGAGCTGTTTTTT
>TRBV7-2|TRBJ2-1|.|.
CASSPKGLSYNEQFF
TGTGCCAGCAGCCCGAAGGGACTCTCATACAATGAGCAGTTCTTC
>TRBV19|TRBJ2-1|.|TRBD2
CASSTLAGTKQFF
TGTGCCAGTAGTACACTAGCGGGAACCAAGCAGTTCTTC
>TRBV28|TRBJ1-2|few|.
CASRLQGTASAGYTF
TGTGCCAGCAGACTTCAGGGGACCGCCAGCGCTGGCTACACCTTC
>TRBV19|TRBJ2-1|.|TRBD2
CASSRLAPRINEQFF
TGTGCCAGTAGCCGACTAGCGCCGAGAATAAATGAGCAGTTCTTC
>TRBV28|TRBJ2-7|.|TRBD2
CASSFPGLAVYEQYF
TGTGCCAGCAGTTTTCCGGGACTAGCGGTCTACGAGCAGTACTTC
>TRBV4-2|TRBJ1-4|.|.
CASSQDGAGRTNEKLFF
TGTGCCAGCAGCCAAGATGGAGCGGGGCGAACTAATGAAAAACTGTTTTTT
>TRBV5-6|TRBJ2-1|.|TRBD2
CASSLLAGSSYNEQFF
TGTGCCAGCAGCCTGCTAGCGGGGAGCTCCTACAATGAGCAGTTCTTC
>TRBV5-5|TRBJ2-1|.|TRBD2
CASSSSGREQFF
TGTGCCAGCAGCTCTAGCGGGAGAGAGCAGTTCTTC
>TRBV6-5|TRBJ2-5|.|TRBD2
CATTLAGARYQYF
TGTGCCACCACACTAGCGGGAGCTCGGTACCAGTACTTC
>TRBV6-1|TRBJ1-5|few|.
CASSDRYSNQPQHF
TGTGCCAGCAGTGACCGCTATAGCAATCAGCCCCAGCATTTT
>TRBV19|TRBJ2-6|.|.
CASKIRDSGANVLTF
TGTGCCAGTAAGATCAGGGACTCTGGGGCCAACGTCCTGACTTTC
>TRBV6-5|TRBJ2-4|.|TRBD1
CASTPGQGKNIQYF
TGTGCCAGCACCCCGGGACAGGGGAAAAACATTCAGTACTTC
>TRBV29-1|TRBJ1-6|few|TRBD1
CSVEGTGGFYNSPLHF
TGCAGCGTCGAAGGGACAGGGGGCTTTTATAATTCACCCCTCCACTTT
>TRBV28|TRBJ2-7|.|TRBD1
CASSIPGQGGYEQYF
TGTGCCAGCAGTATACCGGGACAGGGGGGATACGAGCAGTACTTC